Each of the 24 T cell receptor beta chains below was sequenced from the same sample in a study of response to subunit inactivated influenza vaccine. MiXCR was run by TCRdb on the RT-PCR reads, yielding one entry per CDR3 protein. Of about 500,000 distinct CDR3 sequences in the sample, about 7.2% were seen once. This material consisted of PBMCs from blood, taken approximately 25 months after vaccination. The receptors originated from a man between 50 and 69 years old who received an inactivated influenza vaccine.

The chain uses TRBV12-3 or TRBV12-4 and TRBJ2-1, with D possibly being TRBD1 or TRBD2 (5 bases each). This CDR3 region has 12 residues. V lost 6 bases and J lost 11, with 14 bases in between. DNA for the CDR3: TGTGCCAGCAGCCCAGCTAGGGGACAGCAGTTCTTC. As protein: CASSPARGQQFF.

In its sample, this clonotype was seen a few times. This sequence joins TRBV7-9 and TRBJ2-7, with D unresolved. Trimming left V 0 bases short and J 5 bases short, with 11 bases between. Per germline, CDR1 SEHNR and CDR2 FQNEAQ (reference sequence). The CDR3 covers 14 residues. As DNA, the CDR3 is TGTGCCAGCAGCTTAGCGTTCGGTTCCGACGAGCAGTACTTC. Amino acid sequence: CASSLAFGSDEQYF.

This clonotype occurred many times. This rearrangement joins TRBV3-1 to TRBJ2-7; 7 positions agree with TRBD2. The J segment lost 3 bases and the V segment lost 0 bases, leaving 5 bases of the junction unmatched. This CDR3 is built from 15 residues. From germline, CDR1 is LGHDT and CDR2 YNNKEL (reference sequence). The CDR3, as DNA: TGTGCCAGCAGCCAAGATCGACTAGCCCACTACGAGCAGTACTTC. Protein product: CASSQDRLAHYEQYF.

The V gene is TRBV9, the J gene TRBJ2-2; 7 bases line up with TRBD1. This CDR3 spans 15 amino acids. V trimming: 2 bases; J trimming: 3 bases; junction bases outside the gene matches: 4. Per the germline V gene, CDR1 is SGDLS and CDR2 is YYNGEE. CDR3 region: CASSVGTVDTGELFF. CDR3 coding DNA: TGTGCCAGCAGCGTGGGGACAGTGGACACCGGGGAGCTGTTTTTT.

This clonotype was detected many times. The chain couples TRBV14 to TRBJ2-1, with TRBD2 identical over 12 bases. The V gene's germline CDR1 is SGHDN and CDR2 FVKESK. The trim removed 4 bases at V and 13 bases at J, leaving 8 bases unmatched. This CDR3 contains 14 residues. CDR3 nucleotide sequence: TGTGCCAGCAGCCTTCGGACTAGCGGGACCTCTCAGTTCTTC. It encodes CASSLRTSGTSQFF.

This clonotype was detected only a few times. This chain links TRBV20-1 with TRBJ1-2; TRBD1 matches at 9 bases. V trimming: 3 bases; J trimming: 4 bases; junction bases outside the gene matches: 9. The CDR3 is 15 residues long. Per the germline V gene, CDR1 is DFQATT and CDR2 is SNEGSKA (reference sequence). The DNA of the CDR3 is TGCAGTGCTAGGGGAAGGGGACAGGGTTTCTATGGCTACACCTTC. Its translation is CSARGRGQGFYGYTF.

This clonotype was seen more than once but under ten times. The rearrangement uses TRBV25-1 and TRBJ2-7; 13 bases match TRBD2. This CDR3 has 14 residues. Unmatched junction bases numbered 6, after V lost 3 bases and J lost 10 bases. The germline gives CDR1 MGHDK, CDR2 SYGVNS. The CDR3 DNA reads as TGTGCCAGCAGTGAGAGGGGACTAGCGGGGCTCCAGTACTTC. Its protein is CASSERGLAGLQYF.

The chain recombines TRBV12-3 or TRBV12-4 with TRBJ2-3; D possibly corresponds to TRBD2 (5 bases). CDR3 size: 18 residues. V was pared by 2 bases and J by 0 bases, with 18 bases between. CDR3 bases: TGTGCCAGCAGTTTACTGGTCCCTGCGGGCAAGAGCACAGATACGCAGTATTTT. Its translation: CASSLLVPAGKSTDTQYF.

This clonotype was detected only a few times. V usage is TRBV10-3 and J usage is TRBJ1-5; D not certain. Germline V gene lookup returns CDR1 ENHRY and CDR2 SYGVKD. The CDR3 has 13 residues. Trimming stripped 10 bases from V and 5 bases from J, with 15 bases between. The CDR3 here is CATQGTLDQPQHF. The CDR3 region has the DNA TGTGCCACCCAAGGAACCCTGGATCAGCCCCAGCATTTT.

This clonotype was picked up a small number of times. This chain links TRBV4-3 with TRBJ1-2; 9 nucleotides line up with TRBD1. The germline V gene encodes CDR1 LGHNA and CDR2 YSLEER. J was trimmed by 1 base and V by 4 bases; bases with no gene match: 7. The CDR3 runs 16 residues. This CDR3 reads CASSLGWTGDNYGYTF. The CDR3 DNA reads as TGCGCCAGCAGCCTTGGGTGGACAGGGGATAACTATGGCTACACCTTC.

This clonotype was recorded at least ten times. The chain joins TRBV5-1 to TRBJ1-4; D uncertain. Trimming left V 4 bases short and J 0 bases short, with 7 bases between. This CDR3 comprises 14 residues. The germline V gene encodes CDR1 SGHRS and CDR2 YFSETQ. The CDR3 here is CASSTGATNEKLFF. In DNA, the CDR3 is TGCGCCAGCAGCACCGGGGCAACTAATGAAAAACTGTTTTTT.

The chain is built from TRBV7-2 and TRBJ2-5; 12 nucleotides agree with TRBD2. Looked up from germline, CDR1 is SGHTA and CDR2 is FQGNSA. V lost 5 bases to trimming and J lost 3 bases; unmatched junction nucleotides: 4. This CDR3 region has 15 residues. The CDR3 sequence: CASSPWTSGKETQYF. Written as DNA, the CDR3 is TGTGCCAGCAGCCCATGGACTAGCGGGAAAGAGACCCAGTACTTC.

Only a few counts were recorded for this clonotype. The CDR3 here is CASSIEYRTSSYEQYF. CDR3 sequence (DNA): TGTGCCAGTAGTATAGAGTACAGGACGAGCTCCTACGAGCAGTACTTC. This chain uses TRBV19 with TRBJ2-7; maybe TRBD1 (5 bases). Looked up from germline, CDR1 is LNHDA and CDR2 is SQIVND (reference sequence). CDR3 length equals 16 residues. The germline V and J ends were trimmed by 0 bases and 0 bases, with 12 bases remaining between them.

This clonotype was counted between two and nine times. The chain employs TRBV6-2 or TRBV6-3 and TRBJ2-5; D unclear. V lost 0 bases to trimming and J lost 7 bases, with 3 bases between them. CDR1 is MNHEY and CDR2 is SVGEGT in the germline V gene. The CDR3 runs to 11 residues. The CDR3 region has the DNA TGTGCCAGCAGTTACTCGGCGACCCAGTACTTC. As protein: CASSYSATQYF.

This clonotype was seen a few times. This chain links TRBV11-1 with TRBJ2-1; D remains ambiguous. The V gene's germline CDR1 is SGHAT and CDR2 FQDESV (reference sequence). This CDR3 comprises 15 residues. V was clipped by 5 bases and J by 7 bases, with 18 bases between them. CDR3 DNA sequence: TGTGCCAGCAGCCCGGGCGTAGCCCGTCCGAATGAGCAGTTCTTC. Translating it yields CASSPGVARPNEQFF.

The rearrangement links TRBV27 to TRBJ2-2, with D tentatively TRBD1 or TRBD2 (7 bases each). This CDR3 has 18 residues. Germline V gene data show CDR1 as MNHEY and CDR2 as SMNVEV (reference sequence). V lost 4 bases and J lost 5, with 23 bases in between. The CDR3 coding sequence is TGTGCCAGCAGTTCCACGGGGACAGCCCCGCGGGGGACCGGGGAGCTGTTTTTT. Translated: CASSSTGTAPRGTGELFF.

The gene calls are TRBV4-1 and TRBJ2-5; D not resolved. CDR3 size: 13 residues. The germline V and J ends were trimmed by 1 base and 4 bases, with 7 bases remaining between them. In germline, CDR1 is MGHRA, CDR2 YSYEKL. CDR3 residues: CASSQVVAETQYF. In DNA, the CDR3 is TGCGCCAGCAGCCAAGTAGTGGCAGAGACCCAGTACTTC.

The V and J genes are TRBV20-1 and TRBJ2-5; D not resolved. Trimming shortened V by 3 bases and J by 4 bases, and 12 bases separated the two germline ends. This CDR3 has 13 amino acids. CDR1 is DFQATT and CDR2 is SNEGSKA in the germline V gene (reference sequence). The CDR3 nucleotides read TGCAGTGCTAGTAGTTGGGTCCCAGAGACCCAGTACTTC. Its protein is CSASSWVPETQYF.

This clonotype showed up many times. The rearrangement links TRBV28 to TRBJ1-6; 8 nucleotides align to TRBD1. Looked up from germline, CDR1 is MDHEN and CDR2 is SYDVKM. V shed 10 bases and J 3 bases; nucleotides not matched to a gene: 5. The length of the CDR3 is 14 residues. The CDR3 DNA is TGTGCCATCCAAACAGGGGGCTATAATTCACCCCTCCACTTT. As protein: CAIQTGGYNSPLHF. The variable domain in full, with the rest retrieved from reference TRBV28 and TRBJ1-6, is DVKVTQSSRYLVKRTGEKVFLECVQDMDHENMFWYRQDPGLGLRLIYFSYDVKMKEKGDIPEGYSVSREKKERFSLILESASTNQTSMYLCAIQTGGYNSPLHFGNGTRLTVT.

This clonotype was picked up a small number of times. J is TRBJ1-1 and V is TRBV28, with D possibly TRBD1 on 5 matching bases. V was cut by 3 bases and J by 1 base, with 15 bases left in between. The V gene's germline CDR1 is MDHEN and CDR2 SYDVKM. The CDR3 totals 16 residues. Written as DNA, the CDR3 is TGTGCCAGCAGTTTCCCCGGGGGGGGAGGGAACACTGAAGCTTTCTTT. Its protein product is CASSFPGGGGNTEAFF.

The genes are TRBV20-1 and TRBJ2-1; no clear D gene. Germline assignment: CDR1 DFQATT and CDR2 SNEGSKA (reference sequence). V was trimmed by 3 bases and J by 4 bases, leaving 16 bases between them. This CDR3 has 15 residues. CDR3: CSARDLDPPYNEQFF. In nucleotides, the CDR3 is TGCAGTGCTAGGGATCTCGACCCCCCGTACAATGAGCAGTTCTTC.

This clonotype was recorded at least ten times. CDR3 sequence (DNA): TGTGCCAGCAGCGAGGGAGGGAGGGCCCTCAATGAGCAGTTCTTC. Encoded protein: CASSEGGRALNEQFF. J is TRBJ2-1 and V is TRBV25-1, with 7 bases that match TRBD2. This CDR3 comprises 15 residues. Germline CDR1 MGHDK, CDR2 SYGVNS. V lost 6 bases and J lost 6; bases outside the gene matches: 11.

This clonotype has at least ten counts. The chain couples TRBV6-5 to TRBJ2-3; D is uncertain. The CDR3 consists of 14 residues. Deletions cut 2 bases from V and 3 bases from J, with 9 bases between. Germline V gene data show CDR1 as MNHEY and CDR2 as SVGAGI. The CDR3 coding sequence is TGTGCCAGCAGTTACGCGGATAGGACAGATACGCAGTATTTT. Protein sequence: CASSYADRTDTQYF.

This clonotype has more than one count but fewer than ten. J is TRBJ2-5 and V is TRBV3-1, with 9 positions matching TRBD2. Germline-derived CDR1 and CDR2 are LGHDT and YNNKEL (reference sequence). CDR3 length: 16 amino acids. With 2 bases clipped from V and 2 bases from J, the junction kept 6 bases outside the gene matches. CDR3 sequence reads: CASSQWTSEVQETQYF. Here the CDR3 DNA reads TGTGCCAGCAGCCAATGGACTAGCGAGGTGCAAGAGACCCAGTACTTC.